This entry describes one T cell receptor beta chain. The sample comes from a study of blood T cell repertoires in COVID-19. Overall study context: The United States, Italy and Spain provided the acute and convalescent COVID-19 samples.

Original data processing: From reference gene primer amplification, estimates of nucleated cell counts were derived. Measured with immunoSEQ multiplex PCR; TCRdb has only the in-frame clones, and not every one. V and J calls and clone size come straight from that table; D and trimming were deduced from the DNA. The table includes about 39,000 clones, about 86% detected once. The origin of this receptor is a man aged 40-49 years with active COVID-19. The sequencing sample was made of peripheral blood.

In DNA, the CDR3 is TGTGCCAGCTCACCAGGAGGGGCCGGGGAGACCCAGTACTTC. Residues: CASSPGGAGETQYF. The J gene is TRBJ2-5, the V gene TRBV18; the D gene is possibly TRBD2 (6 bases). Germline lookup yields CDR1 KGHSH and CDR2 LQKENI. The CDR3 length is 14 residues. Trimming took 2 bases from V and 5 from J, leaving 12 bases between them. Variable domain in full (rest from reference TRBV18 and TRBJ2-5): NAGVMQNPRHLVRRRGQEARLRCSPMKGHSHVYWYRQLPEEGLKFMVYLQKENIIDESGMPKERFSAEFPKEGPSILRIQQVVRGDSAAYFCASSPGGAGETQYFGPGTRLLVL.